This T cell receptor beta chain emerged from a study of blood T cell repertoires in COVID-19. About the research overall: Acute and convalescent COVID-19 specimens originated in the United States, Italy and Spain.

V dropped 6 bases and J dropped 5 bases, with 10 bases sitting between them. Germline CDR1 and CDR2: LNHDA and SQIVND (reference sequence). This CDR3 region has 13 residues. Authors' data handling: Cell counts per sample came from amplifying reference gene primers. Assay used: immunoSEQ multiplex PCR; TCRdb lists only in-frame clones, some missing. D and trimming come from the DNA, and the V and J calls and clone size come from that table. The data hold about 380,000 clones, with roughly 90% observed a single time. This chain joins TRBV19 and TRBJ2-2; D ambiguous. This sequence was found in a man aged 18 to 30 with active or convalescent COVID-19. The source material was peripheral blood. DNA of the CDR3: TGTGCCAGTAGAGTCTCGGTGACCGGGGAGCTGTTTTTT. This codes for CASRVSVTGELFF.